This T cell receptor beta chain was sequenced for a study of cytomegalovirus exposure and HLA in healthy donors. V was trimmed by 5 bases and J by 4 bases, leaving 12 bases between them. The CDR3 is 14 amino acids. Germline V lookup: CDR1 MNHEY, CDR2 SVGAGI. The PCR made use of 60 Vbeta and 13 Jbeta primers. Sequencing was performed with immunoSEQ multiplex PCR; in TCRdb, only in-frame clones are kept and a portion is missing. The sample includes roughly 90,000 clones, around 78% of them seen just once. About this clone: Its antigen is as yet unknown.

Study-wide points: TCR beta sequences numbering 15,000 to 20,000 were associated with HLA alleles at 0.05 false discovery rate in a later analysis. Within the data, a cluster of highly shared sequence variants was likely a sequencing artifact.

This chain links TRBV6-5 with TRBJ1-5, with D unresolved. This clonotype was sampled from a woman aged 40 to 50 in good health and CMV-seropositive. Sample: PBMCs. The CDR3 spells CASSIQGGNQPQHF. CDR3 sequence (DNA): TGTGCCAGCAGTATCCAAGGAGGGAATCAGCCCCAGCATTTT.